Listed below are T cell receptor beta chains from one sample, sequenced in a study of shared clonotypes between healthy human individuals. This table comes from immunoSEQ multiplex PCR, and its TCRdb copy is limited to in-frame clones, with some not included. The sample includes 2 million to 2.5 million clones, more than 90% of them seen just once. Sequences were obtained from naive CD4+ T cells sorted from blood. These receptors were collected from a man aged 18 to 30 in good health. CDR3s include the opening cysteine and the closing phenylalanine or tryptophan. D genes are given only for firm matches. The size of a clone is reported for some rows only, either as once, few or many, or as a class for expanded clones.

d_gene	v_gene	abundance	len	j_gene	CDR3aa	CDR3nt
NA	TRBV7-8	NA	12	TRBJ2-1	CASSLGTFGQFF	TGTGCCAGCAGCTTGGGTACTTTTGGGCAGTTCTTC
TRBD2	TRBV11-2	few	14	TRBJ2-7	CASSLGGGSYEQYF	TGTGCCAGCAGCTTAGGCGGGGGTTCCTACGAGCAGTACTTC
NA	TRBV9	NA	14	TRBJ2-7	CASSVSGTSGEQYF	TGTGCCAGCAGCGTCTCCGGGACGTCGGGCGAGCAGTACTTC
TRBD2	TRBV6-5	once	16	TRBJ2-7	CASSWTSGRSFNEQYF	TGTGCCAGCAGTTGGACTAGCGGGAGATCGTTCAACGAGCAGTACTTC
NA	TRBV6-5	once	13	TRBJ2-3	CASSYLLSDTQYF	TGTGCCAGCAGTTACCTTTTGTCGGATACGCAGTATTTT
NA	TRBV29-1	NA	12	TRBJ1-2	CSGWLGGGGYTF	TGCAGCGGGTGGTTGGGGGGCGGTGGCTACACCTTC
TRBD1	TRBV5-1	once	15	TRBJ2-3	CASSADRTSTDTQYF	TGCGCCAGCAGCGCGGACAGGACTAGCACAGATACGCAGTATTTT
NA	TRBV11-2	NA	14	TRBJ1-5	CASSKDLGNQPQHF	TGTGCCAGCAGCAAGGACCTGGGCAATCAGCCCCAGCATTTT
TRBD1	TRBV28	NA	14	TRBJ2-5	CASSDQQGFGTQYF	TGTGCCAGCAGTGACCAACAGGGGTTCGGGACCCAGTACTTC
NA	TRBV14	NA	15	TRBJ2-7	CASSQIGQFLYEQYF	TGTGCCAGCAGCCAAATAGGCCAGTTCCTCTACGAGCAGTACTTC
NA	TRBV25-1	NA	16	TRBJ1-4	CASSRTPGTGDEKLFF	TGTGCCAGCAGTAGGACCCCCGGGACCGGGGATGAAAAACTGTTTTTT